This is a list of T cell receptor beta chains from one sample in a study of blood T cell repertoires in COVID-19. Repertoires were generated with immunoSEQ multiplex PCR, while TCRdb's copy carries only in-frame clones and drops some. Among some 80,000 clones listed, 82% were seen once. Sequenced input: peripheral blood. These receptors came from a human donor in a cohort sampled during active COVID-19. Both conserved end residues are part of each CDR3. The order of the fields is D gene, J gene, clone size, V gene, CDR3 DNA, CDR3 protein. A D gene is named only where the DNA matches it firmly. Clone size, where shown, is once, few, many, or a class for clones that have expanded.

D: NA
J: TRBJ2-1
size: NA
V: TRBV18
DNA: TGTGCCAGCTCACCAGTTAAAGGGGCTGAGACTTGGAGAGACAATGAGCAGTTCTTC
CDR3: CASSPVKGAETWRDNEQFF

D: NA
J: TRBJ1-2
size: NA
V: TRBV25-1
DNA: TGTGCCAGCCGAGGCCTGGGAGCTAACTATGGCTACACCTTC
CDR3: CASRGLGANYGYTF

D: NA
J: TRBJ2-3
size: NA
V: TRBV12-3/TRBV12-4
DNA: TGTGCCAGCAGCTCCAGCGGATATACGCAGTATTTT
CDR3: CASSSSGYTQYF

D: TRBD1
J: TRBJ1-4
size: NA
V: TRBV5-1
DNA: TGCGCCAGCAGCTTCGGACAGGCTAATGAAAAACTGTTTTTT
CDR3: CASSFGQANEKLFF

D: NA
J: TRBJ1-1
size: NA
V: TRBV18
DNA: TGTGCCAGCTCACCAGAACAGGGAAAAAACACTGAAGCTTTCTTT
CDR3: CASSPEQGKNTEAFF

D: NA
J: TRBJ2-7
size: NA
V: TRBV4-1
DNA: TGCGCCAGCAGCCAAGGTCTGACCCAGAGGGCGTATTACGAGCAGTACTTC
CDR3: CASSQGLTQRAYYEQYF

D: NA
J: TRBJ1-6
size: NA
V: TRBV5-6
DNA: TGTGCCAGCAGCTTAGGTGGGGGCGCGGAAAATTCACCCCTCCACTTT
CDR3: CASSLGGGAENSPLHF

D: NA
J: TRBJ2-6
size: few
V: TRBV6-5
DNA: TGTGCCAGCAGTTACTCAAGAGGGTCTGGGGCCAACGTCCTGACTTTC
CDR3: CASSYSRGSGANVLTF

D: TRBD1
J: TRBJ2-2
size: NA
V: TRBV24-1
DNA: TGTGCCACCAGTGCAGGACAGGGGGTCACCGGGGAGCTGTTTTTT
CDR3: CATSAGQGVTGELFF

D: TRBD2
J: TRBJ2-1
size: NA
V: TRBV12-3/TRBV12-4
DNA: TGTGCCAGCAGCGGGGGGGGTTGGACTGAGCAGTTCTTC
CDR3: CASSGGGWTEQFF

D: NA
J: TRBJ1-2
size: NA
V: TRBV6-5
DNA: TGTGCCAGCAGTTACCCGACCGGCGGGGGCGCGGGCTACACCTTC
CDR3: CASSYPTGGGAGYTF

D: NA
J: TRBJ1-6
size: many
V: TRBV5-5
DNA: TGTGCCAGCAGCTTGGTTGGAGGGAATACACCCCTCCACTTT
CDR3: CASSLVGGNTPLHF

D: TRBD1
J: TRBJ2-7
size: NA
V: TRBV24-1
DNA: TGTGCCACCAGGGTACAGGGGGCGGGCGAGCAGTACTTC
CDR3: CATRVQGAGEQYF

D: NA
J: TRBJ2-5
size: NA
V: TRBV7-9
DNA: TGTGCCAGCAGCTTAGAACTAGTGAAGGAGACCCAGTACTTC
CDR3: CASSLELVKETQYF

D: TRBD1
J: TRBJ2-2
size: NA
V: TRBV5-1
DNA: TGCGCCAGCAGCAGACAGGGGAACACCGGGGAGCTGTTTTTT
CDR3: CASSRQGNTGELFF

D: TRBD1
J: TRBJ2-5
size: NA
V: TRBV3-1/TRBV3-2
DNA: TGTGCCAGCAGCCTGAGGACAGGGACGGAGACCCAGTACTTC
CDR3: CASSLRTGTETQYF

D: NA
J: TRBJ1-5
size: NA
V: TRBV5-8
DNA: TGTGCCAGTACTCTAGGCAATCAGCCCCAGCATTTT
CDR3: CASTLGNQPQHF

D: NA
J: TRBJ2-4
size: NA
V: TRBV7-9
DNA: TGTGCCAGCAGCTCACTAGCTACAGTAGCCAAAAACATTCAGTACTTC
CDR3: CASSSLATVAKNIQYF

D: TRBD1
J: TRBJ2-7
size: NA
V: TRBV18
DNA: TGTGCCAGCTCCCAGGACAGGGGGAACTACGAGCAGTACTTC
CDR3: CASSQDRGNYEQYF

D: TRBD2
J: TRBJ2-3
size: NA
V: TRBV5-4
DNA: TGTGCCAGCAGCCCTAGCGGGGGGGGGCCAAATACGCAGTATTTT
CDR3: CASSPSGGGPNTQYF

D: NA
J: TRBJ1-1
size: NA
V: TRBV30
DNA: TGTGCCTGGAGTGTCTCCGGGGGGAAGGGGTTCACTGAAGCTTTCTTT
CDR3: CAWSVSGGKGFTEAFF

D: TRBD1
J: TRBJ1-1
size: NA
V: TRBV2
DNA: TGTGCCAGCAGAAAAGCGGGACAGGGGGCCGTGAACACTGAAGCTTTCTTT
CDR3: CASRKAGQGAVNTEAFF

D: NA
J: TRBJ1-2
size: NA
V: TRBV2
DNA: TGTGCCAGCAGGAGAGGGGAGGGCCTGCGCTACACCTTC
CDR3: CASRRGEGLRYTF

D: NA
J: TRBJ1-1
size: NA
V: TRBV10-3
DNA: TGTGCCATCAGGGCTGGGGGCGCGGGGGAGAACACTGAAGCTTTCTTT
CDR3: CAIRAGGAGENTEAFF

D: NA
J: TRBJ2-1
size: few
V: TRBV5-1
DNA: TGCGCCAGCAGCCAGAGGGCAGGAGGCCCCTACAATGAGCAGTTCTTC
CDR3: CASSQRAGGPYNEQFF

D: NA
J: TRBJ2-4
size: NA
V: TRBV7-2
DNA: TGTGCCAGCAGCTTGGAGTCAGGGCCCAAAAACATTCAGTACTTC
CDR3: CASSLESGPKNIQYF

D: NA
J: TRBJ2-7
size: NA
V: TRBV28
DNA: TGTGCCAGCAGTTTGCCATCAGGGGTGCAGTACTTC
CDR3: CASSLPSGVQYF

D: NA
J: TRBJ1-1
size: NA
V: TRBV19
DNA: TGTGCCAGTAGTACTCCTAGGTCGAGTACTGAAGCTTTCTTT
CDR3: CASSTPRSSTEAFF